This is a list of T cell receptor beta chains from one sample in a study of T-cell memory formation after mild COVID-19. TCRdb re-called the 5' RACE reads with MiXCR, one entry per CDR3 protein. The sample lists around 250,000 distinct CDR3 sequences; 15% to 20% were seen once. What was sequenced was PBMCs or a T cell subset sorted from them (not recorded which). The receptors stem from a young man who had mild COVID-19 (a few samples of this study predate the infection). Cell type and time point are not known. Each CDR3 is given with its conserved first and last residue. D genes are given only for firm matches. Clone size appears in some rows only: once, few, many, or a class for an expanded clone.

TRBJ2-1	TRBV29-1	TRBD1	.	CSVGIQGGEQFF	TGCAGCGTTGGCATACAGGGGGGTGAGCAGTTCTTC
TRBJ2-3	TRBV6-2/TRBV6-3	TRBD2	few	CASRGTSGGSLWGTDTQYF	TGTGCCAGCAGGGGAACTAGCGGGGGCTCGTTATGGGGCACAGATACGCAGTATTTT
TRBJ2-3	TRBV7-2	.	.	CASSQAALSTDTQYF	TGTGCCAGCAGCCAAGCGGCTCTCAGCACAGATACGCAGTATTTT
TRBJ2-2	TRBV10-3	.	.	CAISGLTGNTGELFF	TGTGCCATCAGTGGCCTGACGGGAAACACCGGGGAGCTGTTTTTT
TRBJ2-3	TRBV20-1	.	.	CSARPRERWGTDTQYF	TGCAGTGCTAGACCCCGTGAGCGGTGGGGGACAGATACGCAGTATTTT
TRBJ1-6	TRBV27	TRBD1	once	CASSFRQGSPLHF	TGTGCCAGCAGTTTTCGACAGGGGTCACCCCTCCACTTT
TRBJ2-2	TRBV7-2	.	many	CASSRDPTNTGELFF	TGTGCCAGCAGCAGGGACCCCACGAACACCGGGGAGCTGTTTTTT
TRBJ2-1	TRBV6-2/TRBV6-3	.	many	CASSYEVSEQFF	TGTGCCAGCAGTTACGAAGTCTCCGAGCAGTTCTTC
TRBJ2-1	TRBV5-1	TRBD1	few	CASSSGTGVWNEQFF	TGCGCCAGCAGCTCCGGGACAGGGGTGTGGAATGAGCAGTTCTTC
TRBJ2-7	TRBV6-2/TRBV6-3	.	many	CASSTLTGFYEQYF	TGTGCCAGCAGTACGCTCACAGGGTTCTACGAGCAGTACTTC
TRBJ1-2	TRBV6-4	.	.	CASSDTGKNGYTF	TGTGCCAGCAGTGATACGGGGAAGAATGGCTACACCTTC
TRBJ2-3	TRBV7-8	.	few	CASSLKEGTQYF	TGTGCCAGCAGCTTAAAGGAAGGTACGCAGTATTTT
TRBJ2-7	TRBV5-1	TRBD2	few	CASSATSGGPLTYEQYF	TGCGCCAGCAGCGCGACTAGCGGGGGCCCTCTAACCTACGAGCAGTACTTC
TRBJ2-3	TRBV5-1	.	.	CASSLTGARTDTQYF	TGCGCCAGCAGCTTGACTGGGGCCCGCACAGATACGCAGTATTTT
TRBJ2-5	TRBV28	TRBD1	many	CASSLGDRGRGETQYF	TGTGCCAGCAGTTTGGGGGACAGGGGAAGAGGGGAGACCCAGTACTTC
TRBJ1-1	TRBV6-5	.	few	CASSYERRTEAFF	TGTGCCAGCAGTTACGAGCGTAGGACTGAAGCTTTCTTT
TRBJ2-3	TRBV28	.	.	CASRDRAPQTDTQYF	TGTGCCAGCAGGGACCGGGCCCCACAGACAGATACGCAGTATTTT
TRBJ2-3	TRBV20-1	.	few	CSARVDLGTQYF	TGCAGTGCTAGAGTTGATCTAGGTACGCAGTATTTT
TRBJ2-7	TRBV7-9	TRBD1	many	CASSSRGRQGRSYEQYF	TGTGCCAGCAGCTCGAGGGGGCGACAGGGAAGGTCCTACGAGCAGTACTTC
TRBJ1-6	TRBV4-1	.	.	CASSQVLLGNSPLHF	TGCGCCAGCAGCCAAGTCCTCTTAGGGAATTCACCCCTCCACTTT
TRBJ2-1	TRBV7-2	.	.	CASSRPPGTNEQFF	TGTGCCAGCAGCCGACCCCCCGGGACCAATGAGCAGTTCTTC
TRBJ1-1	TRBV7-9	.	.	CASSLDRVKTFF	TGTGCCAGCAGCTTAGACAGAGTCAAAACTTTCTTT
TRBJ1-1	TRBV7-9	.	few	CASSLWGVEAFF	TGTGCCAGCAGCCTGTGGGGCGTTGAAGCTTTCTTT
TRBJ2-1	TRBV5-4	.	few	CASSVGGSYNEQFF	TGTGCCAGCAGCGTTGGTGGGTCCTACAATGAGCAGTTCTTC
TRBJ2-7	TRBV5-1	.	few	CASSSTPGTGREQYF	TGCGCCAGCAGCAGTACACCCGGGACGGGGCGCGAGCAGTACTTC
TRBJ2-7	TRBV2	TRBD1	few	CATGTGGAGQYF	TGTGCCACCGGGACAGGGGGCGCGGGGCAGTACTTC
TRBJ2-2	TRBV4-1	TRBD2	few	CASSHLIVRGAPRELFF	TGCGCCAGCAGCCATCTCATCGTGCGGGGGGCCCCCAGGGAGCTGTTTTTT
TRBJ2-5	TRBV12-5	.	few	CASGSPYRGAISGPSETQYF	TGTGCTAGTGGTTCCCCTTATCGAGGGGCTATTAGTGGCCCGTCCGAGACCCAGTACTTC
TRBJ1-1	TRBV20-1	.	few	CSARETRWTEAFF	TGCAGTGCTAGAGAAACCCGGTGGACTGAAGCTTTCTTT